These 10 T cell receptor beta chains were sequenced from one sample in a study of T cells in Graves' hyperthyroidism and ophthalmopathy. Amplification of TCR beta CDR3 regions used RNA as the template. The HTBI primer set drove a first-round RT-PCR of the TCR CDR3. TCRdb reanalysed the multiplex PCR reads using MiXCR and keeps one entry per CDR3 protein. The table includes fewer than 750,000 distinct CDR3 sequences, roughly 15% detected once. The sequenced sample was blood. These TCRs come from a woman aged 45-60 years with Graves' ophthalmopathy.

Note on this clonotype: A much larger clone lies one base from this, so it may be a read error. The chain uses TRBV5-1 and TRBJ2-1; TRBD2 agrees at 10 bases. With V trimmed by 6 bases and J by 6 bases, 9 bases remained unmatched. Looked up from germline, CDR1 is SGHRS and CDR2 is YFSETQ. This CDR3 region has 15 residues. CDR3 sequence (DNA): TGCGCCAGCAACTCAGCGGGAGGGCCCTTCAATGAGCAGTTCTTC. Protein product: CASNSAGGPFNEQFF.

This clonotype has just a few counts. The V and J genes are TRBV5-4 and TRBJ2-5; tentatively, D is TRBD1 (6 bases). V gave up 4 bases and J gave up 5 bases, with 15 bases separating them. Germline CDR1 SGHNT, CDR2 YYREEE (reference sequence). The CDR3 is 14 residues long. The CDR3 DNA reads TGTGCCAGCAGCCCTGGGGGCTGGGAGGAGACCCAGTACTTC. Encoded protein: CASSPGGWEETQYF. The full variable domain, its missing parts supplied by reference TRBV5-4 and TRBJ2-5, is ETGVTQSPTHLIKTRGQQVTLRCSSQSGHNTVSWYQQALGQGPQFIFQYYREEENGRGNFPPRFSGLQFPNYSSELNVNALELDDSALYLCASSPGGWEETQYFGPGTRLLVL.

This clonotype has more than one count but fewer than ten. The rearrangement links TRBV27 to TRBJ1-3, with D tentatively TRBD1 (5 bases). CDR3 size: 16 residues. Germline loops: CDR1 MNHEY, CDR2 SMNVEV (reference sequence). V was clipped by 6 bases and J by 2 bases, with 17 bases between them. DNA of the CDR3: TGTGCCAGCAGCCGTGGGACCGCCGGTGCTGGAAACACCATATATTTT. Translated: CASSRGTAGAGNTIYF.

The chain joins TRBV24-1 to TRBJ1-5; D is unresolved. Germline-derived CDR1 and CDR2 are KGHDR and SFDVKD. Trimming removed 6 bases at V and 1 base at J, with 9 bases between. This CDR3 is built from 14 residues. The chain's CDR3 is CATSREASNQPQHF. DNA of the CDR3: TGTGCCACCAGTCGGGAGGCAAGCAATCAGCCCCAGCATTTT.

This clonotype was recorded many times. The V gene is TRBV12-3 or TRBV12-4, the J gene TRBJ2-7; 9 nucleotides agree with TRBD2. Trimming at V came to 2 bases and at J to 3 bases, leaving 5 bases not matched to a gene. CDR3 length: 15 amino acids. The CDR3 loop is CASSLMLAGFYEQYF. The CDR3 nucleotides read TGTGCCAGCAGTTTAATGCTAGCGGGATTCTACGAGCAGTACTTC.

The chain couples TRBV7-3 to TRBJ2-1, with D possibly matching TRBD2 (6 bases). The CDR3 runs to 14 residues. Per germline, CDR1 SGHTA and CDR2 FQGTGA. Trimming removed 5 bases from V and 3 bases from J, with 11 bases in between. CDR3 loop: CASSPAGFYNEQFF. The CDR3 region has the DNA TGTGCCAGCAGCCCAGCGGGCTTCTACAATGAGCAGTTCTTC.

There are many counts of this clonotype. As DNA, the CDR3 is TGTGCCAGCAGTGAATCTTCTGGGCGGCGGGTTAGCACAGATACGCAGTATTTT. It translates to CASSESSGRRVSTDTQYF. This chain connects TRBV6-1 to TRBJ2-3, with D possibly being TRBD2 (5 bases). Germline V gene lookup returns CDR1 MNHNS and CDR2 SASEGT. With 2 bases removed from V and 0 bases from J, the gap between germline ends came to 18 bases. The length of the CDR3 is 18 residues.

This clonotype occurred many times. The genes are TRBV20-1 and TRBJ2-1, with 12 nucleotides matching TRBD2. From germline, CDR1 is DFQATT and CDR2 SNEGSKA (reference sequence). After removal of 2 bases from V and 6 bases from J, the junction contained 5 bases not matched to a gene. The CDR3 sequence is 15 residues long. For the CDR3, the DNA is TGCAGTGCTAGATCCCGACTAGCGGGAGTCAATGAGCAGTTCTTC. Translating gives CSARSRLAGVNEQFF.

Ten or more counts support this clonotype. The CDR3, as DNA: TGTGCCAGCAGTGAAGCGCTAGCCAAAAACATTCAGTACTTC. It translates to CASSEALAKNIQYF. The chain is built from TRBV2 and TRBJ2-4; D is unresolved. Germline values: CDR1 SNHLY, CDR2 FYNNEI. Trimming stripped 0 bases from V and 0 bases from J, with 3 bases between. CDR3 length equals 14 residues.

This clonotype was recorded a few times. The CDR3 is CASSSTHTEAFF. In DNA, the CDR3 is TGTGCCAGCAGTTCAACGCACACTGAAGCTTTCTTT. V is TRBV27 and J is TRBJ1-1; D uncertain. The V gene's germline CDR1 is MNHEY and CDR2 SMNVEV (reference sequence). This CDR3 has 12 amino acids. The ends were cut back, 4 bases at V and 3 bases at J, with 6 bases in the middle.